These 22 T cell receptor beta chains came from one sample sequenced in a study of cytomegalovirus exposure and HLA in healthy donors. The PCR had 60 Vbeta and 13 Jbeta primers. TCRdb keeps only in-frame clones here, not all; method: immunoSEQ multiplex PCR. The sample lists approximately 170,000 clones; over 80% were seen once. Sequencing was performed on PBMCs. The receptors were gathered from a man aged 50 or older in good health and CMV-seropositive.

V gene TRBV12-2 combines with J gene TRBJ2-1; TRBD2, the D gene given by the table, was not confirmed from the DNA. TRBV12-2 is a pseudogene. The CDR3 is made up of 18 amino acids. The CDR3 sequence: CASRYVGDRGRSYNEQFF. CDR3 nucleotides: TGTGCAAGTCGCTATGTCGGAGACCGGGGTCGCTCCTACAATGAGCAGTTCTTC.

The chain links TRBV10-3 to TRBJ2-6; tentative D call: TRBD1 (6 bases). V was pared by 4 bases and J by 0 bases, with 10 bases between. This CDR3 contains 16 residues. Germline assignment: CDR1 ENHRY and CDR2 SYGVKD. The CDR3 nucleotides are TGTGCCATCAGTGCGCAGGGGCCCTCTGGGGCCAACGTCCTGACTTTC. This gives the protein CAISAQGPSGANVLTF.

This clone appeared a single time. CDR3 DNA: TGCGCCAGCAGCCTCACAGGGACTAGCCTCGCCTCGAACACCGGGGAGCTGTTTTTT. Translation: CASSLTGTSLASNTGELFF. The V call is TRBV4-1, the J call TRBJ2-2; 9 bases fit TRBD2. CDR3 length: 19 residues. Germline CDR1 and CDR2: MGHRA and YSYEKL. The J segment lost 0 bases and the V segment lost 4 bases, leaving 12 bases of the junction unmatched.

The DNA for the CDR3 is TGTGCCAGCAGTTTAGGGGCTAGCGGGGGGAACGAGCAGTACTTC. Amino acid sequence: CASSLGASGGNEQYF. J is TRBJ2-7 and V is TRBV27, with 11 nucleotides matching TRBD2. V lost 2 bases, J lost 5 bases, and 5 bases stayed unmatched. The CDR3 totals 15 residues. CDR1 MNHEY and CDR2 SMNVEV come from the germline V gene (reference sequence).

The genes are TRBV10-3 and TRBJ2-5; 8 positions match TRBD1. V lost 0 bases and J lost 4; bases outside the gene matches: 4. Germline assignment: CDR1 ENHRY and CDR2 SYGVKD. This CDR3 region has 15 residues. The CDR3 DNA follows: TGTGCCATCAGTGAGTCGTGGCAGGGGGCAGAGACCCAGTACTTC. This gives the protein CAISESWQGAETQYF.

The chain is built from TRBV6-5 and TRBJ2-5; 10 bases line up with TRBD1. V shed 4 bases, J shed 4 bases, and the junction held 9 bases outside the gene matches. Germline V gene sequence: CDR1 MNHEY, CDR2 SVGAGI. CDR3 length equals 16 residues. The CDR3 sequence is CASSSQTGGRGETQYF. In DNA, the CDR3 is TGTGCCAGCAGTTCCCAGACAGGGGGCAGAGGAGAGACCCAGTACTTC.

With respect to this clone: Sequence at one end of the junction differs from germline and may be a read error. The chain is built from TRBV7-9 and TRBJ2-5, with 10 bases lining up with TRBD2. There are 13 residues in the CDR3. The V gene's germline CDR1 is SEHNR and CDR2 FQNEAQ (reference sequence). The CDR3 reads CASSLAGVETQYF. DNA of the CDR3: TGTGCCAGCAGCCTAGCGGGAGTTGAGACCCAGTACTTC.

The rearrangement uses TRBV7-3 and TRBJ2-5; 10 bases line up with TRBD2. Judging by the DNA end, TRBJ2-7 fits better; the J call may be wrong. Germline V gene lookup returns CDR1 SGHTA and CDR2 FQGTGA. The CDR3 is 15 residues long. CDR3 sequence (DNA): TGTGCCAGCAGCTCCCATGGTAGCGGGGGGTACGAGCAGTACTTC. Amino acid sequence: CASSSHGSGGYEQYF.

The chain uses TRBV19 and TRBJ1-6, with 7 positions matching TRBD1. The germline CDR1 and CDR2 sequences are LNHDA and SQIVND (reference sequence). The CDR3 sequence is 18 residues long. V shed 3 bases and J 0 bases; nucleotides not matched to a gene: 8. CDR3 sequence reads: CASSMRQGVRSYNSPLHF. For the CDR3, the DNA is TGTGCCAGTAGTATGCGACAGGGTGTACGCTCCTATAATTCACCCCTCCACTTT.

This chain joins TRBV5-1 and TRBJ2-3; TRBD1 matches at 8 bases. The V gene end was trimmed by 4 bases and the J gene end by 2 bases; junction bases not matched to a gene: 6. Per the germline V gene, CDR1 is SGHRS and CDR2 is YFSETQ. The CDR3 has 15 residues. CDR3 loop: CASSEQGVTTDTQYF. The CDR3 DNA reads as TGCGCCAGCAGCGAACAGGGGGTTACCACAGATACGCAGTATTTT.

The table lists this clone with a count of one. The V call is TRBV27, the J call TRBJ1-2; 7 bases are shared with TRBD1. V was pared by 5 bases and J by 6 bases, with 6 bases of the junction left unmatched. Germline CDR1 MNHEY, CDR2 SMNVEV (reference sequence). The CDR3 is made up of 13 amino acids. The CDR3 coding sequence is TGTGCCAGCAGTGGAAGGACAGGTGATGGCTACACCTTC. It specifies CASSGRTGDGYTF.

The rearrangement joins TRBV5-6 to TRBJ1-4; D uncertain. This CDR3 comprises 15 residues. Germline-derived CDR1 and CDR2 are SGHDT and YYEEEE. Trimming cost V 2 bases and J 0 bases, with 8 bases left between them. CDR3 amino acids: CASSLLEATNEKLFF. Here the CDR3 DNA reads TGTGCCAGCAGCTTACTGGAGGCAACTAATGAAAAACTGTTTTTT.

The DNA for the CDR3 is TGTGCCAGCAGTTTTGCGGTCCGACTTAACTATGGCTACACCTTC. Protein sequence: CASSFAVRLNYGYTF. The rearrangement uses TRBV28 and TRBJ1-2, with no clear D. The V gene lost 3 bases and the J gene lost 1 base, with 12 bases spanning the gap. There are 15 residues in the CDR3. Germline V gene lookup returns CDR1 MDHEN and CDR2 SYDVKM.

J is TRBJ2-1 and V is TRBV10-3; 8 bases map to TRBD2. Germline V gene lookup returns CDR1 ENHRY and CDR2 SYGVKD. The CDR3 is 15 amino acids. Trimming at V came to 6 bases and at J to 1 base, leaving 5 bases not matched to a gene. The CDR3 nucleotides read TGTGCCATCAGGGATAGCGGGGAGTCCTACAATGAGCAGTTCTTC. Translated: CAIRDSGESYNEQFF.

This clone has just one count. The rearrangement joins TRBV5-4 to TRBJ1-6, with D possibly being TRBD1 (6 bases). V gave up 2 bases and J gave up 6 bases, with 12 bases separating them. The CDR3 has 15 amino acids. CDR1 and CDR2 from the germline V gene are SGHNT and YYREEE (reference sequence). In nucleotides, the CDR3 is TGTGCCAGCAGCTTAGAGAGACAGGTTAATTCACCCCTCCACTTT. Amino acids: CASSLERQVNSPLHF.

The chain combines TRBV30 with TRBJ2-1, with 8 nucleotides matching TRBD2. This CDR3 region has 18 residues. V dropped 5 bases and J dropped 2; count of bases not matched to a gene: 17. From germline, CDR1 is GTSNPN and CDR2 SVGIG (reference sequence). This CDR3 reads CAWGGLGGSHATYNEQFF. The DNA of the CDR3 is TGTGCCTGGGGGGGACTAGGCGGGAGTCACGCTACCTACAATGAGCAGTTCTTC.

The rearrangement links TRBV6-1 to TRBJ1-1, with D unresolved. The germline V gene has CDR1 MNHNS and CDR2 SASEGT. The germline V and J ends were trimmed by 0 bases and 2 bases, with 13 bases remaining between them. This CDR3 is built from 16 residues. The CDR3 nucleotides read TGTGCCAGCAGTGAAGCGAGGACGAGGACTAACACTGAAGCTTTCTTT. This gives the protein CASSEARTRTNTEAFF.

The CDR3 DNA reads TGTGCTAGTGGTTTGGTAATAAATCCCGGACTCAAAAATCAGCCCCAGCATTTT. Encoded protein: CASGLVINPGLKNQPQHF. V usage is TRBV12-5 and J usage is TRBJ1-5; D not resolved. V lost 0 bases and J 4 bases, leaving 19 bases between the germline ends. The CDR3 totals 18 residues. CDR1 and CDR2 from the germline V gene are LGHNT and FRNRAP.

V and J are TRBV19 and TRBJ2-1; weak D call: TRBD2 (5 bases). CDR1 LNHDA and CDR2 SQIVND come from the germline V gene (reference sequence). This CDR3 comprises 13 residues. The V gene lost 6 bases and the J gene lost 7 bases, with 13 bases spanning the gap. The DNA of the CDR3 is TGTGCCAGTAGGGACTTGACGCTTAATGAGCAGTTCTTC. Encoded protein: CASRDLTLNEQFF.

The CDR3 region is CASSTPLFYGYTF. CDR3 DNA sequence: TGTGCCAGCTCCACACCACTATTCTATGGCTACACCTTC. J is TRBJ1-2 and V is TRBV27; no definite D call. CDR1 and CDR2 (germline): MNHEY, SMNVEV (reference sequence). Trimming left V 8 bases short and J 4 bases short, with 14 bases between. The CDR3 consists of 13 residues.

The gene calls are TRBV7-6 and TRBJ2-5; the D is unclear. Germline V gene lookup returns CDR1 SGHVS and CDR2 FNYEAQ. Trimming shortened V by 1 base and J by 1 base, and 10 bases separated the two germline ends. The CDR3 covers 15 residues. CDR3 sequence: CASSLGPGVQETQYF. CDR3 bases: TGTGCCAGCAGCTTAGGTCCAGGTGTCCAAGAGACCCAGTACTTC.

The V gene is TRBV7-9, the J gene TRBJ2-1; D perhaps matches TRBD1 (6 bases). The V and J ends lost 4 bases and 0 bases respectively, with 19 bases between them. The CDR3 runs 18 residues. Germline V gives CDR1 SEHNR, CDR2 FQNEAQ (reference sequence). The CDR3, as DNA: TGTGCCAGCAGCTCCGGTTATGTGGTCAGGGGCTCCTACAATGAGCAGTTCTTC. This translates into CASSSGYVVRGSYNEQFF.